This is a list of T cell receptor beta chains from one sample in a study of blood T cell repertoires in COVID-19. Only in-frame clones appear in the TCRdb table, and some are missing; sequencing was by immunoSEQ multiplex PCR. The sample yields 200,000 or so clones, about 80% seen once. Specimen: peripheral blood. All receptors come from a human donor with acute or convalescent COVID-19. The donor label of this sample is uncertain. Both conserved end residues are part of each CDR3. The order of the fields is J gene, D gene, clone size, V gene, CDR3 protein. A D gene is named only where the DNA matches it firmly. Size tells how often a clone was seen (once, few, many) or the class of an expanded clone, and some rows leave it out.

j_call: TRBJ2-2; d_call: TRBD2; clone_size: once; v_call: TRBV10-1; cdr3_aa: CASSDPGLAANTGELFF
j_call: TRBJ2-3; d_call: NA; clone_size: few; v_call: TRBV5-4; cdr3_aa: CASSSQGSRDTQYF
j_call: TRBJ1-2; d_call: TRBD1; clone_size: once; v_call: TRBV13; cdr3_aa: CASSQGQGTYGYTF
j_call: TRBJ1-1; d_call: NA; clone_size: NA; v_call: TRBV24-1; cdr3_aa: CATPLKRTFLGEAFF
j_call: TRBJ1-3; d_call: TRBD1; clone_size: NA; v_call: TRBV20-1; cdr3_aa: CSAPQGATIYF
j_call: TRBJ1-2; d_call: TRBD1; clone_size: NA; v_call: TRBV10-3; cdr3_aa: CAMGQPQSGGYTF
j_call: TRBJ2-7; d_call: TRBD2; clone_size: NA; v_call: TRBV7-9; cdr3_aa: CASSLDGLAASGEQYF
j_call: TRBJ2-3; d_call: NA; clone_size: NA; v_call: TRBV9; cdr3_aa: CASSVDRPQDTQYF
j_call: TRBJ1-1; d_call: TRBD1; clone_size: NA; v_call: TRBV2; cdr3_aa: CASRPGQYTEAFF
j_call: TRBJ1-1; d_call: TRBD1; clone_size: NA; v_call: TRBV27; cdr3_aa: CASSFIGQGTNTEAFF
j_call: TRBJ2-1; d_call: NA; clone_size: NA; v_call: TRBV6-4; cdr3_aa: CASSLDLDYNEQFF
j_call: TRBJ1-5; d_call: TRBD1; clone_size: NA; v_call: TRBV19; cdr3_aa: CASNPGQGRGQPQHF
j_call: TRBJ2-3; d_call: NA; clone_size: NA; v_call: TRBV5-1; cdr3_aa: CASSLAGSADAGDTQYF
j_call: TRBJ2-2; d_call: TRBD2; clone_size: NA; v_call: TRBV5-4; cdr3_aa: CASSLLLAGDNTGELFF
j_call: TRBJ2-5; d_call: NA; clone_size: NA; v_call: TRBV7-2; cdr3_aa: CASSLIPQGKPGAQYF
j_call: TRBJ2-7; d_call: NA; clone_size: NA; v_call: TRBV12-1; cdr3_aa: CASSSPTGMGREQYF
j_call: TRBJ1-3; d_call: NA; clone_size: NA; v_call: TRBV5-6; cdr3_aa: CASSPQHSGNTIYF
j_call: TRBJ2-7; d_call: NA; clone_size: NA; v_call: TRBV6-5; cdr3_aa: CASSYRGQGSYEQYF
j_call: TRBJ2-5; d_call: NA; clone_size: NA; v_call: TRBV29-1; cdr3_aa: CSVGRTYQETQYF
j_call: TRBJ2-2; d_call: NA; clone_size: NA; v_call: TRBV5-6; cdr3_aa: CASSLAYGLAENTGELFF
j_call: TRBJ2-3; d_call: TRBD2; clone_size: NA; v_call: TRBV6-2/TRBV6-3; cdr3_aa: CASSYRLSGRTDTQYF
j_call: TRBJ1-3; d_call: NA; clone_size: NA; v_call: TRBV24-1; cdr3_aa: CATHLGGRSARNTIYF
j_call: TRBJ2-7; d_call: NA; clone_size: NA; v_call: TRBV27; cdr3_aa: CASSLWRQNSYEQYF
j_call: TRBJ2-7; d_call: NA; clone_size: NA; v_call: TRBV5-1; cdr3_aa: CASSLGGSATYEQYF